These T cell receptor beta chains were read from a single sample in a study of T cell responses to AZD1222 COVID-19 vaccine. Some clones are missing from TCRdb's copy, which holds only in-frame ones; the method was immunoSEQ multiplex PCR. Seen here are roughly 96,000 clones, approximately 90% observed once, and the top ten hold about 2.5%. Here the sequenced sample was peripheral blood, taken on day 0 of AZD1222 vaccination. The receptor set was obtained from an adult in good health. The CDR3 runs from the conserved cysteine through the conserved F or W. The order of the fields is V gene, J gene, D gene, CDR3 length, CDR3 protein, CDR3 DNA. The D gene is left open where the match is weak.

V gene: TRBV6-4; J gene: TRBJ2-1; D gene: TRBD2; CDR3 length: 15; CDR3 protein: CASIRGLAVYNEQFF; CDR3 DNA: TGTGCCAGCATTAGAGGACTAGCGGTCTACAATGAGCAGTTCTTC
V gene: TRBV4-1; J gene: TRBJ2-2; D gene: -; CDR3 length: 14; CDR3 protein: CASSQAAPEGELFF; CDR3 DNA: TGCGCCAGCAGCCAAGCAGCCCCTGAGGGGGAGCTGTTTTTT
V gene: TRBV28; J gene: TRBJ2-7; D gene: TRBD1; CDR3 length: 15; CDR3 protein: CASSSPGQRSYEQYF; CDR3 DNA: TGTGCCAGCAGTTCGCCGGGACAGCGCTCCTACGAGCAGTACTTC
V gene: TRBV24-1; J gene: TRBJ1-5; D gene: TRBD1; CDR3 length: 16; CDR3 protein: CATSDSGTGGIQPQHF; CDR3 DNA: TGTGCCACCAGTGACTCCGGGACAGGGGGCATCCAGCCCCAGCATTTT
V gene: TRBV9; J gene: TRBJ2-3; D gene: TRBD1; CDR3 length: 15; CDR3 protein: CASSETGGGTDTQYF; CDR3 DNA: TGTGCCAGCAGCGAGACAGGGGGCGGCACAGATACGCAGTATTTT
V gene: TRBV6-4; J gene: TRBJ1-2; D gene: -; CDR3 length: 13; CDR3 protein: CASSDHPKGGYTF; CDR3 DNA: TGTGCCAGCAGTGACCACCCCAAAGGTGGCTACACCTTC
V gene: TRBV5-1; J gene: TRBJ2-1; D gene: -; CDR3 length: 14; CDR3 protein: CASSLRGNYNEQFF; CDR3 DNA: TGCGCCAGCAGCTTGCGGGGTAACTACAATGAGCAGTTCTTC
V gene: TRBV12-3/TRBV12-4; J gene: TRBJ2-5; D gene: -; CDR3 length: 13; CDR3 protein: CASSGGTGETQYF; CDR3 DNA: TGTGCCAGCAGCGGCGGGACGGGAGAGACCCAGTACTTC
V gene: TRBV4-3; J gene: TRBJ1-1; D gene: -; CDR3 length: 15; CDR3 protein: CASSQTSSGDTEAFF; CDR3 DNA: TGCGCCAGCAGCCAAACTTCCTCAGGGGACACTGAAGCTTTCTTT
V gene: TRBV3-1/TRBV3-2; J gene: TRBJ1-2; D gene: TRBD1; CDR3 length: 14; CDR3 protein: CASKGQGGNYGYTF; CDR3 DNA: TGTGCCAGCAAAGGACAGGGAGGGAACTATGGCTACACCTTC
V gene: TRBV4-1; J gene: TRBJ2-1; D gene: -; CDR3 length: 16; CDR3 protein: CASSQSDGRGYNEQFF; CDR3 DNA: TGCGCCAGCAGCCAATCCGATGGTAGAGGCTACAATGAGCAGTTCTTC